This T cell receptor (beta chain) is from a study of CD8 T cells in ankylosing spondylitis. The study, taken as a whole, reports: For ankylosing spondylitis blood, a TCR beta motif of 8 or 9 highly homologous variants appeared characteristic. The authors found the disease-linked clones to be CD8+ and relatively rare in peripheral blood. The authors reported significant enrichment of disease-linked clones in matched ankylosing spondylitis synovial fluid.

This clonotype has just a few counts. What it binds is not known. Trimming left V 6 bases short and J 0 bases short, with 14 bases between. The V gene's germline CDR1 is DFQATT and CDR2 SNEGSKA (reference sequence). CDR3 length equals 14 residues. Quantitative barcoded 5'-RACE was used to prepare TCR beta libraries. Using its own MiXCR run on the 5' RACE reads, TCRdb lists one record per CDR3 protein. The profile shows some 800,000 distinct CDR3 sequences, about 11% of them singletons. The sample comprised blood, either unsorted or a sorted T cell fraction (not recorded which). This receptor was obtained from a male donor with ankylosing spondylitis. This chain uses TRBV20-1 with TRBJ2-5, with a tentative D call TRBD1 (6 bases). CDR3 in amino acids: CSALGHIHQETQYF. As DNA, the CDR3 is TGCAGTGCCCTGGGACATATCCACCAAGAGACCCAGTACTTC.